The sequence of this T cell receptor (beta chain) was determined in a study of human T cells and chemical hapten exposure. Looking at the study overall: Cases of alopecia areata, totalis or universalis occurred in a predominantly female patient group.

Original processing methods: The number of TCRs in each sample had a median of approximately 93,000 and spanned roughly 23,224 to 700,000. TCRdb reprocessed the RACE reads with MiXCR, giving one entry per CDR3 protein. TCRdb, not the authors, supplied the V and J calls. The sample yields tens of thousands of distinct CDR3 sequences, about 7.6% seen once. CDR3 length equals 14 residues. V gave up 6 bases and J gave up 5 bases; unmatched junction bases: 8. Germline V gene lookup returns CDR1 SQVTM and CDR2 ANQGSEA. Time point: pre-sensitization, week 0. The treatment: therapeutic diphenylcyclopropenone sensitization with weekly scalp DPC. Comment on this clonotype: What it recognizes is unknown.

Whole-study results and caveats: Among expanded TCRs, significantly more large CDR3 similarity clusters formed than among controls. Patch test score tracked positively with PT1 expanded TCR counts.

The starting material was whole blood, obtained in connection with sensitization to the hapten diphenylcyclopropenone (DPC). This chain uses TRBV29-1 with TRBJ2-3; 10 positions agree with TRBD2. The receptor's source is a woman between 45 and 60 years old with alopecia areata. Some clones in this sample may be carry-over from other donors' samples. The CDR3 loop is CSVRAGGERDTQYF. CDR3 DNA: TGCAGCGTCCGAGCGGGAGGGGAGCGAGATACGCAGTATTTT.